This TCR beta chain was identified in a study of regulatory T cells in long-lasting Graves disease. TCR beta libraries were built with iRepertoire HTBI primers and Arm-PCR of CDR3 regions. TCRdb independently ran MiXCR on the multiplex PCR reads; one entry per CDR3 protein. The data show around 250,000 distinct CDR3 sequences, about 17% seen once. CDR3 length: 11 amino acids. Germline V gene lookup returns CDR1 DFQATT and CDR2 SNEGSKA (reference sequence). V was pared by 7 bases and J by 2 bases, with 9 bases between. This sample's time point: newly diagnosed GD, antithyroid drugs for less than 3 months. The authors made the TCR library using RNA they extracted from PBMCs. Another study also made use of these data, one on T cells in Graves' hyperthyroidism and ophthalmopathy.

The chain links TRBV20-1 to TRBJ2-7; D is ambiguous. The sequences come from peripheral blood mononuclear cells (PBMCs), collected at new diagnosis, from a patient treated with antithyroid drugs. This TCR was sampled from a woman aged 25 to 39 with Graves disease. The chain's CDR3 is CSVVDAYEQYF. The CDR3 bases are TGCAGTGTCGTAGATGCCTACGAGCAGTACTTC.